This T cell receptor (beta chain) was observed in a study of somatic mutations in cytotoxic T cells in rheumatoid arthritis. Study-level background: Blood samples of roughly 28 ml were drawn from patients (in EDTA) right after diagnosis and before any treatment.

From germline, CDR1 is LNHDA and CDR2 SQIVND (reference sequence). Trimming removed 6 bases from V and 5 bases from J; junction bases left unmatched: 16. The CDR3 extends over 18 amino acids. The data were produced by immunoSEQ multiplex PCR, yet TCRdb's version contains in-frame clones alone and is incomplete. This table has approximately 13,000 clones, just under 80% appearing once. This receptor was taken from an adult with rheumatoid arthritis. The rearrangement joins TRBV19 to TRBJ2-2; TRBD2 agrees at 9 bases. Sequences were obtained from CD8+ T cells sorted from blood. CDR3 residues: CASRTTSGGRAETGELFF. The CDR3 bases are TGTGCCAGTAGGACGACGAGCGGGGGGCGGGCAGAAACCGGGGAGCTGTTTTTT.